This entry lists 31 T cell receptor beta chains sequenced from one sample in a study of T cells in Graves' hyperthyroidism and ophthalmopathy (dated by TCRdb to between 2017 and 2020). Receptor libraries were prepared by multiplex PCR. The instrument was an Illumina HiSeq 2000. TCR beta CDR3 regions were amplified from RNA transcripts. For the first round of RT-PCR on the TCR CDR3, the HTBI primer set was used together with the Qiagen OneStep RT-PCR kit. Clones were called with MiXCR by TCRdb after fastp trimmed the public reads at Q25, and only in-frame beta chains were retained. CDR3 protein duplicates are merged, each entry listing the most common genes and DNA. The sample yields almost 600,000 distinct CDR3 sequences; about half were counted once. Roughly 7.7% of the sample comes from the top ten. Sequences were obtained from peripheral blood or thyroid tissue (not recorded which). The receptors come from a young woman with Graves' hyperthyroidism.

There are many counts of this clonotype. V is TRBV20-1 and J is TRBJ2-7, with 7 bases lining up with TRBD2. Per the germline V gene, CDR1 is DFQATT and CDR2 is SNEGSKA (reference sequence). The CDR3 covers 15 residues. V lost 3 bases and J lost 5; bases outside the gene matches: 13. CDR3 residues: CSARGRERRIHEQYF. CDR3 in DNA: TGCAGTGCTAGGGGGCGGGAGAGAAGGATCCACGAGCAGTACTTC.

The table lists this clonotype with many counts. J is TRBJ2-7 and V is TRBV5-4; D remains unclear. Germline V gene lookup returns CDR1 SGHNT and CDR2 YYREEE (reference sequence). The germline V and J ends were trimmed by 4 bases and 6 bases, with 11 bases remaining between them. CDR3 length: 12 amino acids. CDR3 residues: CASSQGEAEQYF. DNA for the CDR3: TGTGCCAGCAGCCAAGGAGAAGCCGAGCAGTACTTC.

V gene TRBV20-1 combines with J gene TRBJ1-5, with 8 bases that match TRBD1. This CDR3 region has 13 residues. Germline assignment: CDR1 DFQATT and CDR2 SNEGSKA (reference sequence). The V gene end was trimmed by 8 bases and the J gene end by 4 bases; junction bases not matched to a gene: 7. The CDR3 DNA sequence: TGCAGTTTCCGACAGGGGACGAATCAGCCCCAGCATTTT. Translated, it gives CSFRQGTNQPQHF.

V gene TRBV2 combines with J gene TRBJ1-2; D unresolved. The germline V and J ends were trimmed by 4 bases and 4 bases, with 10 bases remaining between them. Per the germline V gene, CDR1 is SNHLY and CDR2 is FYNNEI. CDR3 length: 13 residues. This CDR3 reads CASSGAGGYGYTF. The DNA for the CDR3 is TGTGCCAGCAGTGGAGCGGGTGGCTATGGCTACACCTTC.

As to this clonotype: The junction departs from germline at one end; a sequencing error may be responsible. The chain combines TRBV2 with TRBJ2-2, with a possible D match to TRBD2 (7 bases). Germline CDR1 reads SNHLY; CDR2 reads FYNNEI. The CDR3 sequence is 14 residues long. CDR3 region: CAGRGLPNTGELFF. CDR3 sequence (DNA): TGTGCCGGCAGGGGACTACCGAACACCGGGGAGCTGTTTTTT.

This clonotype has at least ten counts. V and J are TRBV4-1 and TRBJ2-5; 9 bases fit TRBD1. Germline trimming cut 4 bases from V and 5 bases from J; bases unmatched to any gene: 14. From germline, CDR1 is MGHRA and CDR2 YSYEKL. The CDR3 is 17 amino acids. The CDR3 spells CASSLIKGTGKRETQYF. As DNA, the CDR3 is TGCGCCAGCAGCCTAATTAAAGGGACAGGGAAACGTGAGACCCAGTACTTC.

This clonotype was detected ten times or more. The rearrangement uses TRBV6-5 and TRBJ2-5; D remains ambiguous. Trimming cost V 2 bases and J 4 bases, with 11 bases left between them. There are 14 residues in the CDR3. Germline CDR1 MNHEY, CDR2 SVGAGI. In DNA, the CDR3 is TGTGCCAGCAGTTACGGACGGGCTGGAGAGACCCAGTACTTC. Translating it yields CASSYGRAGETQYF.

The sample holds many counts of this clonotype. The genes are TRBV12-3 or TRBV12-4 and TRBJ1-1; D is unclear. V gave up 5 bases and J gave up 2 bases, with 12 bases separating them. The CDR3 consists of 14 residues. The CDR3 sequence is CASSHVDPNTEAFF. The CDR3 DNA reads TGTGCCAGCAGTCATGTGGACCCAAACACTGAAGCTTTCTTT.

In the case of this clonotype: An end of the junction does not agree with germline; a read error may underlie this. The genes are TRBV7-9 and TRBJ1-2, with TRBD1 identical over 8 bases. The CDR3 consists of 16 residues. Germline CDR1 reads SEHNR; CDR2 reads FQNEAQ (reference sequence). Here the CDR3 reads CASSQDMTGAGYGYTF. The CDR3 bases are TGCGCCAGCAGCCAAGATATGACAGGGGCAGGGTATGGCTACACCTTC.

This chain connects TRBV4-1 to TRBJ2-7, with D possibly called TRBD1 or TRBD2 (5 bases each). Trimming left V 4 bases short and J 3 bases short, with 13 bases between. The V gene's germline CDR1 is MGHRA and CDR2 YSYEKL. The CDR3 is made up of 14 amino acids. For the CDR3, the DNA is TGCGCCAGCAGCCTTCCGGGACCTAACTACGAGCAGTACTTC. Translation gives CASSLPGPNYEQYF.

This clonotype occurred once. The J gene is TRBJ1-5, the V gene TRBV9; D unresolved. CDR1 and CDR2 (germline): SGDLS, YYNGEE. The V end lost 6 bases, the J end lost 0 bases, and 13 bases lay between the germline ends. CDR3 size: 15 residues. The DNA of the CDR3 is TGTGCCAGCAACCAAGCCGGGAATAGCAATCAGCCCCAGCATTTT. It encodes CASNQAGNSNQPQHF.

J is TRBJ1-4 and V is TRBV5-4; 8 bases are shared with TRBD1. Trimming took 0 bases from V and 8 from J; bases not matched to a gene: 9. Germline CDR1 reads SGHNT; CDR2 reads YYREEE (reference sequence). The CDR3 runs to 16 residues. CDR3 nucleotides: TGTGCCAGCAGCTTGGCGACAGGGGCGGTGGAAGAAAAACTGTTTTTT. Translated, it gives CASSLATGAVEEKLFF.

J is TRBJ2-7 and V is TRBV7-8; D might be TRBD2 (6 bases). The better agreement between TRBJ2-1 and the DNA end casts doubt on the J call. This CDR3 contains 13 residues. Per the germline V gene, CDR1 is SGHVS and CDR2 is FQNEAQ. The CDR3 reads CASTLGTLNEQFF. For the CDR3, the DNA is TGTGCCAGCACCCTTGGGACTCTTAATGAGCAGTTCTTC.

A remark on this clonotype: This may be a read error: a much more frequent sequence differs by one nucleotide. The chain is built from TRBV2 and TRBJ2-7; no definite D call. The CDR3 is 13 amino acids. Per germline, CDR1 SNHLY and CDR2 FYNNEI. Trimming pared 3 bases from V and 5 bases from J, leaving 11 bases between. The DNA of the CDR3 is TGTGCCAGCAGTGAGAACAGAGCCGACGAGCAGTACTTC. This sequence encodes CASSENRADEQYF.

This clonotype was picked up many times. V is TRBV20-1 and J is TRBJ2-6; D is undetermined. CDR3 length: 16 residues. Germline V gene sequence: CDR1 DFQATT, CDR2 SNEGSKA (reference sequence). The V end was cut by 3 bases, the J end by 0 bases, with 12 bases between. In DNA form, the CDR3 reads TGCAGTGCTAGGACATTAAACAACTCTGGGGCCAACGTCCTGACTTTC. It encodes CSARTLNNSGANVLTF.

This clonotype was seen repeatedly, ten times or more. The V call is TRBV11-2, the J call TRBJ1-1; no reliable D call. The CDR3 sequence is 14 residues long. The germline V and J ends were trimmed by 3 bases and 1 base, with 9 bases remaining between them. CDR1 is SGHAT, CDR2 FQNNGV, per germline. The CDR3 sequence is CASSFSARNTEAFF. In DNA, the CDR3 is TGTGCCAGCAGCTTTTCTGCAAGGAACACTGAAGCTTTCTTT.

The chain couples TRBV29-1 to TRBJ1-3; a possible D gene is TRBD1 (5 bases). Germline lookup yields CDR1 SQVTM and CDR2 ANQGSEA. V lost 0 bases, J lost 14 bases, and 14 bases lay in between. CDR3 size: 12 residues. The CDR3 reads CSVEDRLDSVYF. DNA of the CDR3: TGCAGCGTTGAAGATCGCCTAGACAGCGTATATTTT.

This clonotype appeared many times. The chain uses TRBV5-6 and TRBJ1-1, with D unresolved. The length of the CDR3 is 13 residues. Trimming took 4 bases from V and 3 from J, leaving 10 bases between them. Germline V CDR1 and CDR2: SGHDT, YYEEEE. CDR3 nucleotides: TGTGCCAGCAGCGAAAGAGGACACACTGAAGCTTTCTTT. This translates into CASSERGHTEAFF. Filled out from reference TRBV5-6 and TRBJ1-1, the complete variable domain reads DAGVTQSPTHLIKTRGQQVTLRCSPKSGHDTVSWYQQALGQGPQFIFQYYEEEERQRGNFPDRFSGHQFPNYSSELNVNALLLGDSALYLCASSERGHTEAFFGQGTRLTVV.

V and J are TRBV2 and TRBJ1-2; 8 positions agree with TRBD1. The CDR3 totals 12 residues. V dropped 6 bases and J dropped 6; count of bases not matched to a gene: 3. Germline V gene lookup returns CDR1 SNHLY and CDR2 FYNNEI. The CDR3 nucleotides read TGTGCCAGCAGACCGACAGGGGATGGCTACACCTTC. Its translation is CASRPTGDGYTF.

This rearrangement joins TRBV19 to TRBJ2-5; TRBD1 matches at 9 bases. Germline values: CDR1 LNHDA, CDR2 SQIVND (reference sequence). The CDR3 contains 13 residues. The V and J ends lost 6 bases and 9 bases, in that order; junction bases with no gene match: 8. The CDR3 reads CASRWDREGPQYF. The CDR3 coding sequence is TGTGCCAGTAGATGGGACAGGGAAGGGCCCCAGTACTTC. The entire variable domain, with the rest obtained from reference TRBV19 and TRBJ2-5, is as follows: DGGITQSPKYLFRKEGQNVTLSCEQNLNHDAMYWYRQDPGQGLRLIYYSQIVNDFQKGDIAEGYSVSREKKESFPLTVTSAQKNPTAFYLCASRWDREGPQYFGPGTRLLVL.

This chain joins TRBV11-2 and TRBJ2-6; TRBD1 is a possible D gene (5 bases). The CDR3 is 16 residues long. The ends were cut back, 8 bases at V and 0 bases at J, with 14 bases in the middle. Germline V gene data show CDR1 as SGHAT and CDR2 as FQNNGV. The CDR3 bases are TGTGCCAGCCCCAGGGTTAAAGGCTCTGGGGCCAACGTCCTGACTTTC. Translating gives CASPRVKGSGANVLTF.

In its sample, this clonotype was seen a few times. This chain connects TRBV5-4 to TRBJ1-1; 9 bases map to TRBD1. The V gene end was trimmed by 4 bases and the J gene end by 4 bases; junction bases not matched to a gene: 2. The CDR3 sequence is 13 residues long. Germline V lookup: CDR1 SGHNT, CDR2 YYREEE (reference sequence). CDR3 in amino acids: CASSNRGLTEAFF. The CDR3 bases are TGTGCCAGCAGCAACAGGGGGCTCACTGAAGCTTTCTTT. Full variable domain (remainder filled in from reference TRBV5-4 and TRBJ1-1): ETGVTQSPTHLIKTRGQQVTLRCSSQSGHNTVSWYQQALGQGPQFIFQYYREEENGRGNFPPRFSGLQFPNYSSELNVNALELDDSALYLCASSNRGLTEAFFGQGTRLTVV.

This clonotype has ten or more counts. The J gene is TRBJ1-2, the V gene TRBV20-1; D gene ambiguous. V was trimmed by 0 bases and J by 4 bases, leaving 18 bases between them. Germline V lookup: CDR1 DFQATT, CDR2 SNEGSKA (reference sequence). The CDR3 totals 16 residues. CDR3 residues: CSARDRSSPIGYGYTF. The CDR3 coding sequence is TGCAGTGCTAGAGATCGCTCGAGCCCAATCGGCTATGGCTACACCTTC.

Of note for this clonotype: Possible read error: a much larger clone is one base away. The V and J genes are TRBV13 and TRBJ1-2; 7 nucleotides align to TRBD1. Germline CDR1 reads PRHDT; CDR2 reads FYEKMQ (reference sequence). This CDR3 has 16 amino acids. The CDR3, as DNA: TGCGCCAGCAGCCAGGCCTTGACAGGGTCTTTCGACGGCTACACCTTC. It codes for CASSQALTGSFDGYTF.

The sample holds one count of this clonotype. The gene calls are TRBV29-1 and TRBJ2-7, with 9 positions matching TRBD2. Germline loops: CDR1 SQVTM, CDR2 ANQGSEA. The length of the CDR3 is 12 residues. The V and J ends lost 8 bases and 9 bases, in that order; junction bases with no gene match: 11. The CDR3 loop reads CSSQTREGLQYF. The CDR3 nucleotides are TGCAGCTCCCAGACGCGGGAGGGCCTGCAGTACTTC.

This chain uses TRBV7-8 with TRBJ2-7, with 7 bases lining up with TRBD1. The germline CDR1 and CDR2 sequences are SGHVS and FQNEAQ. Trimming removed 1 base from V and 3 bases from J; junction bases left unmatched: 3. CDR3 length equals 14 residues. In DNA, the CDR3 is TGTGCCAGCAGCTTAGGTGGACAGGACTACGAGCAGTACTTC. Translating gives CASSLGGQDYEQYF.

This clonotype occurred a few times. This likely comes from a read error, as the CDR3 has no conserved phenylalanine or tryptophan at its end. It is unclear where the CDR3 begins or ends on the DNA, so no DNA is shown, and the CDR3 is as TCRdb lists it. The rearrangement joins TRBV2 to TRBJ2-6. The germline gives CDR1 SNHLY, CDR2 FYNNEI. The CDR3 numbers 8 amino acids, ends counted. The CDR3 here is CASSEETS.

Ten or more counts support this clonotype. The chain employs TRBV7-9 and TRBJ1-4; possible D gene TRBD1, 6 bases. The CDR3 runs 15 residues. Germline loops: CDR1 SEHNR, CDR2 FQNEAQ (reference sequence). The V end lost 5 bases, the J end lost 8 bases, and 18 bases lay between the germline ends. The CDR3 coding sequence is TGTGCCAGCAGCGTAGGGACAAGAGGGGACGAAAAACTGTTTTTT. It encodes CASSVGTRGDEKLFF. Drawing the rest from reference TRBV7-9 and TRBJ1-4, the complete variable domain is DTGVSQNPRHKITKRGQNVTFRCDPISEHNRLYWYRQTLGQGPEFLTYFQNEAQLEKSRLLSDRFSAERPKGSFSTLEIQRTEQGDSAMYLCASSVGTRGDEKLFFGSGTQLSVL.

This clonotype was seen a handful of times. V gene TRBV19 combines with J gene TRBJ2-5; TRBD1 aligns across 10 bases. This CDR3 region has 14 residues. Looked up from germline, CDR1 is LNHDA and CDR2 is SQIVND (reference sequence). After removal of 9 bases from V and 2 bases from J, the junction contained 6 bases not matched to a gene. The DNA for the CDR3 is TGTGCCAGCGGGTCGGACAGGGGGCAAGAGACCCAGTACTTC. It specifies CASGSDRGQETQYF.

This clonotype was counted at least ten times. The chain employs TRBV6-5 and TRBJ1-1; D possibly corresponds to TRBD1 (6 bases). The CDR3 is 16 residues long. Germline CDR1 reads MNHEY; CDR2 reads SVGAGI. The V and J ends lost 2 bases and 5 bases respectively, with 18 bases between them. CDR3 nucleotide sequence: TGTGCCAGCAGTTACGGGGTGGGGGGCGGAAGGACTGAAGCTTTCTTT. Translating gives CASSYGVGGGRTEAFF.

This clonotype showed up just a few times. The rearrangement links TRBV29-1 to TRBJ2-3; D is possibly TRBD2 (7 bases). The CDR3 loop spans 13 amino acids. V was clipped by 7 bases and J by 3 bases, with 14 bases between them. The germline CDR1 and CDR2 sequences are SQVTM and ANQGSEA. CDR3 in DNA: TGCAGCGGGGGGCGGGAGCGAACAGATACGCAGTATTTT. This encodes CSGGRERTDTQYF.